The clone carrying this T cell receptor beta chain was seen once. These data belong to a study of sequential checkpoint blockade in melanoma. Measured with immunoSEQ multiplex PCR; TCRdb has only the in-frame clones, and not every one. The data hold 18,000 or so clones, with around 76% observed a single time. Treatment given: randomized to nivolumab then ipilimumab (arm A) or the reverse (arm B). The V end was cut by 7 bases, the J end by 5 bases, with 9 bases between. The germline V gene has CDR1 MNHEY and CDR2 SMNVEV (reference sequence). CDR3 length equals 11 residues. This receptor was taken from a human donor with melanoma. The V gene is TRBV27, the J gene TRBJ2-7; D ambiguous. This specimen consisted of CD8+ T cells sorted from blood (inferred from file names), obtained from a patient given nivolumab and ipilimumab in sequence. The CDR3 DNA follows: TGTGCCAGCATATCCCGTAACGAGCAGTACTTC. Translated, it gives CASISRNEQYF.